These T cell receptor beta chains were read from a single sample in a study of graft-versus-host responses after intestinal transplantation. Using immunoSEQ multiplex PCR, the repertoire was profiled, and TCRdb retains in-frame clones only, with some absent. This table has fewer than 85,000 clones, 89% appearing once. Their antigens are not known. The source material was unstimulated CD8+ T cells sorted from spleen or lymph node cells, sampled before intestinal transplant. The receptors shown here come from a human donor who received an intestinal transplant. The CDR3 runs from the conserved cysteine through the conserved F or W. Each record gives: J gene, D gene, CDR3 length, V gene, clone size, CDR3 protein, CDR3 DNA. D genes are given only for firm matches. Clone size is stated in some rows and not others, as once, few, many or a class when expanded.

J gene: TRBJ1-1
D gene: .
CDR3 length: 15
V gene: TRBV19
clone size: once
CDR3 protein: CASSPVVYLNTEAFF
CDR3 DNA: TGTGCCAGTAGCCCGGTAGTGTATTTGAACACTGAAGCTTTCTTT

J gene: TRBJ2-3
D gene: .
CDR3 length: 14
V gene: TRBV5-1
clone size: .
CDR3 protein: CASSSTSGTDTQYF
CDR3 DNA: TGCGCCAGCAGTTCAACTAGTGGCACAGATACGCAGTATTTT

J gene: TRBJ1-1
D gene: TRBD1
CDR3 length: 12
V gene: TRBV5-1
clone size: .
CDR3 protein: CASSRTGGEAFF
CDR3 DNA: TGCGCCAGCAGCCGTACAGGGGGCGAAGCTTTCTTT

J gene: TRBJ2-3
D gene: TRBD1
CDR3 length: 17
V gene: TRBV4-1
clone size: .
CDR3 protein: CASSQGVEGAGADTQYF
CDR3 DNA: TGCGCCAGCAGCCAAGGGGTCGAGGGGGCAGGAGCAGATACGCAGTATTTT

J gene: TRBJ2-1
D gene: .
CDR3 length: 16
V gene: TRBV4-1
clone size: .
CDR3 protein: CASSLPSLGAFNEQFF
CDR3 DNA: TGCGCCAGCAGCCTACCTAGCTTGGGGGCTTTCAATGAGCAGTTCTTC

J gene: TRBJ2-1
D gene: .
CDR3 length: 18
V gene: TRBV15
clone size: .
CDR3 protein: CATSSPQWGETVLNEQFF
CDR3 DNA: TGTGCCACCAGCAGCCCCCAGTGGGGGGAGACAGTACTCAATGAGCAGTTCTTC

J gene: TRBJ2-1
D gene: .
CDR3 length: 14
V gene: TRBV7-6
clone size: .
CDR3 protein: CASSLFAGSHEQFF
CDR3 DNA: TGTGCCAGCAGCTTATTTGCGGGATCGCATGAGCAGTTCTTC

J gene: TRBJ2-7
D gene: TRBD1
CDR3 length: 15
V gene: TRBV5-6
clone size: .
CDR3 protein: CASSFHPGQFYEQYF
CDR3 DNA: TGTGCCAGCAGCTTCCATCCGGGACAGTTCTACGAGCAGTACTTC

J gene: TRBJ1-2
D gene: TRBD1
CDR3 length: 14
V gene: TRBV6-1
clone size: .
CDR3 protein: CASSLGQGARGYTF
CDR3 DNA: TGTGCCAGCAGCCTCGGACAGGGGGCGCGTGGCTACACCTTC

J gene: TRBJ1-2
D gene: TRBD1
CDR3 length: 17
V gene: TRBV28
clone size: few
CDR3 protein: CASSSARPGGGLDGYTF
CDR3 DNA: TGTGCCAGCAGTTCAGCTCGACCAGGGGGCGGGCTTGACGGCTACACCTTC

J gene: TRBJ2-3
D gene: .
CDR3 length: 15
V gene: TRBV7-2
clone size: .
CDR3 protein: CASSSVVKSTDTQYF
CDR3 DNA: TGTGCCAGCAGCTCCGTAGTGAAAAGCACAGATACGCAGTATTTT

J gene: TRBJ2-2
D gene: TRBD1
CDR3 length: 15
V gene: TRBV6-5
clone size: .
CDR3 protein: CASSLTGVGDGELFF
CDR3 DNA: TGTGCCAGCAGTTTAACAGGGGTTGGGGACGGGGAGCTGTTTTTT

J gene: TRBJ1-2
D gene: TRBD1
CDR3 length: 12
V gene: TRBV28
clone size: .
CDR3 protein: CASSSGGYGYTF
CDR3 DNA: TGTGCCAGCAGTTCAGGGGGCTATGGCTACACCTTC

J gene: TRBJ1-2
D gene: .
CDR3 length: 13
V gene: TRBV6-9
clone size: .
CDR3 protein: CASSYKGLYGYTF
CDR3 DNA: TGTGCCAGCAGTTATAAGGGGCTCTATGGCTACACCTTC

J gene: TRBJ2-7
D gene: TRBD1
CDR3 length: 14
V gene: TRBV19
clone size: .
CDR3 protein: CASSTLGTEYEQYF
CDR3 DNA: TGTGCCAGTAGTACCCTCGGGACAGAATACGAGCAGTACTTC

J gene: TRBJ1-5
D gene: .
CDR3 length: 13
V gene: TRBV6-5
clone size: .
CDR3 protein: CASSFGSRQPQHF
CDR3 DNA: TGTGCCAGCAGCTTCGGGTCCAGACAGCCCCAGCATTTT

J gene: TRBJ1-2
D gene: .
CDR3 length: 18
V gene: TRBV15
clone size: .
CDR3 protein: CATSRDFPYSNPNYGYTF
CDR3 DNA: TGTGCCACCAGCAGAGATTTCCCCTACTCCAATCCCAACTATGGCTACACCTTC

J gene: TRBJ2-5
D gene: TRBD2
CDR3 length: 15
V gene: TRBV7-6
clone size: .
CDR3 protein: CASSLAADYGREQYF
CDR3 DNA: TGTGCCAGCAGCTTAGCGGCGGACTATGGGAGGGAGCAGTACTTC

J gene: TRBJ2-7
D gene: .
CDR3 length: 13
V gene: TRBV18
clone size: .
CDR3 protein: CASSWHALDEQYF
CDR3 DNA: TGTGCCAGCTCATGGCATGCCTTGGACGAGCAGTACTTC

J gene: TRBJ2-5
D gene: .
CDR3 length: 15
V gene: TRBV28
clone size: .
CDR3 protein: CASSFGSPLEETQYF
CDR3 DNA: TGTGCCAGCAGTTTTGGTAGCCCACTGGAAGAGACCCAGTACTTC

J gene: TRBJ1-5
D gene: .
CDR3 length: 16
V gene: TRBV28
clone size: few
CDR3 protein: CASSPLHYRVSQPQHF
CDR3 DNA: TGTGCCAGCAGTCCACTCCACTACAGGGTTAGCCAGCCCCAGCATTTT

J gene: TRBJ1-1
D gene: .
CDR3 length: 13
V gene: TRBV14
clone size: .
CDR3 protein: CASSRVVIGEAFF
CDR3 DNA: TGTGCCAGCAGCCGGGTGGTGATCGGGGAAGCTTTCTTT

J gene: TRBJ2-7
D gene: TRBD2
CDR3 length: 15
V gene: TRBV28
clone size: .
CDR3 protein: CASSPLTGGSYEQYF
CDR3 DNA: TGTGCCAGCAGCCCCTTAACGGGGGGCTCCTACGAGCAGTACTTC

J gene: TRBJ2-7
D gene: .
CDR3 length: 14
V gene: TRBV6-1
clone size: .
CDR3 protein: CASKPGWESYEQYF
CDR3 DNA: TGTGCCAGCAAGCCCGGGTGGGAGTCCTACGAGCAGTACTTC

J gene: TRBJ1-1
D gene: TRBD1
CDR3 length: 14
V gene: TRBV5-1
clone size: .
CDR3 protein: CASSPWDSPTEAFF
CDR3 DNA: TGCGCCAGCAGCCCGTGGGACAGTCCGACTGAAGCTTTCTTT

J gene: TRBJ2-3
D gene: .
CDR3 length: 14
V gene: TRBV7-6
clone size: once
CDR3 protein: CASSRSGGTDTQYF
CDR3 DNA: TGTGCCAGCAGCAGATCCGGGGGCACAGATACGCAGTATTTT

J gene: TRBJ1-2
D gene: .
CDR3 length: 16
V gene: TRBV6-1
clone size: .
CDR3 protein: CASSENGGFPNYGYTF
CDR3 DNA: TGTGCCAGCAGCGAAAACGGAGGGTTCCCAAACTATGGCTACACCTTC

J gene: TRBJ2-5
D gene: TRBD2
CDR3 length: 19
V gene: TRBV5-1
clone size: .
CDR3 protein: CASSLGERGGLRPSETQYF
CDR3 DNA: TGCGCCAGCAGCTTGGGGGAGCGGGGGGGCCTCAGGCCCTCGGAGACCCAGTACTTC

J gene: TRBJ1-6
D gene: .
CDR3 length: 14
V gene: TRBV6-1
clone size: .
CDR3 protein: CASSEWDSGSPLHF
CDR3 DNA: TGTGCCAGCAGTGAATGGGACTCGGGTTCACCCCTCCACTTT

J gene: TRBJ2-5
D gene: .
CDR3 length: 14
V gene: TRBV4-1
clone size: .
CDR3 protein: CASSQDPGSETQYF
CDR3 DNA: TGCGCCAGCAGCCAAGACCCGGGGTCGGAGACCCAGTACTTC

J gene: TRBJ1-6
D gene: .
CDR3 length: 16
V gene: TRBV5-1
clone size: .
CDR3 protein: CASSFHSVGRNSPLHF
CDR3 DNA: TGCGCCAGCAGCTTTCACAGTGTTGGGCGAAATTCACCCCTCCACTTT

J gene: TRBJ2-7
D gene: TRBD1
CDR3 length: 19
V gene: TRBV7-7
clone size: .
CDR3 protein: CASSLRDRVASPKEYEQYF
CDR3 DNA: TGTGCTAGCAGCTTACGAGACAGGGTGGCTTCCCCAAAGGAATACGAGCAGTACTTC

J gene: TRBJ2-1
D gene: .
CDR3 length: 14
V gene: TRBV6-6
clone size: few
CDR3 protein: CASSYLPGYNEQFF
CDR3 DNA: TGTGCCAGCAGTTACCTCCCCGGGTACAATGAGCAGTTCTTC

J gene: TRBJ2-7
D gene: TRBD2
CDR3 length: 18
V gene: TRBV27
clone size: .
CDR3 protein: CASSLSLSSGAISYEQYF
CDR3 DNA: TGTGCCAGCAGTTTATCGTTGTCTAGCGGGGCAATCTCCTACGAGCAGTACTTC

J gene: TRBJ2-3
D gene: .
CDR3 length: 15
V gene: TRBV6-6
clone size: .
CDR3 protein: CASSPDRKFTDTQYF
CDR3 DNA: TGTGCCAGCAGCCCAGACAGGAAATTCACAGATACGCAGTATTTT

J gene: TRBJ2-5
D gene: TRBD1
CDR3 length: 14
V gene: TRBV15
clone size: once
CDR3 protein: CATDPGGGGETQYF
CDR3 DNA: TGTGCCACCGACCCAGGGGGCGGCGGAGAGACCCAGTACTTC

J gene: TRBJ1-1
D gene: .
CDR3 length: 17
V gene: TRBV15
clone size: .
CDR3 protein: CATSSTREGTVNTEAFF
CDR3 DNA: TGTGCCACCAGCAGTACGCGGGAAGGGACGGTGAACACTGAAGCTTTCTTT

J gene: TRBJ1-1
D gene: TRBD1
CDR3 length: 15
V gene: TRBV4-2
clone size: once
CDR3 protein: CASVPGQGMNTEAFF
CDR3 DNA: TGTGCCAGTGTCCCGGGACAGGGAATGAACACTGAAGCTTTCTTT

J gene: TRBJ2-7
D gene: .
CDR3 length: 11
V gene: TRBV20-1
clone size: .
CDR3 protein: CSAPRAHEQYF
CDR3 DNA: TGCAGTGCCCCCAGGGCTCACGAGCAGTACTTC

J gene: TRBJ2-2
D gene: .
CDR3 length: 11
V gene: TRBV19
clone size: .
CDR3 protein: CASSRRGELFF
CDR3 DNA: TGTGCCAGTAGCCGCCGGGGGGAGCTGTTTTTT

J gene: TRBJ2-3
D gene: .
CDR3 length: 17
V gene: TRBV5-1
clone size: .
CDR3 protein: CASSLASTFRGSDTQYF
CDR3 DNA: TGCGCCAGCAGCCTGGCCTCAACCTTCAGGGGCTCAGATACGCAGTATTTT

J gene: TRBJ2-7
D gene: TRBD2
CDR3 length: 16
V gene: TRBV27
clone size: .
CDR3 protein: CASSFLGASGVYEQYF
CDR3 DNA: TGTGCCAGCAGTTTTTTGGGGGCTAGCGGGGTATACGAGCAGTACTTC

J gene: TRBJ2-7
D gene: TRBD1
CDR3 length: 14
V gene: TRBV5-6
clone size: .
CDR3 protein: CASSFGQGSYEQYF
CDR3 DNA: TGTGCCAGCAGCTTCGGACAGGGGTCCTACGAGCAGTACTTC

J gene: TRBJ2-1
D gene: TRBD1
CDR3 length: 13
V gene: TRBV15
clone size: .
CDR3 protein: CATRGGLDNEQFF
CDR3 DNA: TGTGCCACCAGAGGGGGCCTTGACAATGAGCAGTTCTTC

J gene: TRBJ2-7
D gene: TRBD1
CDR3 length: 14
V gene: TRBV19
clone size: .
CDR3 protein: CASSIRGQAYEQYF
CDR3 DNA: TGTGCCAGTAGTATCCGGGGACAGGCCTACGAGCAGTACTTC

J gene: TRBJ1-4
D gene: .
CDR3 length: 16
V gene: TRBV5-1
clone size: .
CDR3 protein: CASSLTGRGTNEKLFF
CDR3 DNA: TGCGCCAGCAGCTTGACAGGCCGAGGAACTAATGAAAAACTGTTTTTT

J gene: TRBJ1-2
D gene: .
CDR3 length: 15
V gene: TRBV27
clone size: few
CDR3 protein: CASSLFQGSNYGYTF
CDR3 DNA: TGTGCCAGCAGTTTATTCCAGGGGTCGAACTATGGCTACACCTTC